This T cell receptor beta chain was recovered during a study of CD8+ T cells in alopecia areata. At the level of the study: Each of the treated patients was given oral tofacitinib, 5 to 10 mg twice daily, for moderate-to-severe alopecia areata.

Peripheral blood and lesional scalp punch biopsies came from alopecia areata patients. Isolation of CD4+ and CD8+ T cells from PBMCs was achieved by sorting. Study-wide points: Elevated clonality characterized lesional scalp relative to normal scalp, particularly in alopecia totalis/universalis.

About this clone itself: Its specificity is not known.

Reverse transcription of extracted RNA yielded cDNA, which provided the sequencing template. Produced via immunoSEQ multiplex PCR; TCRdb's table is partial and in-frame only. The data contain a few hundred thousand clones, less than 80% of them singletons. Per germline, CDR1 LNHNV and CDR2 YYDKDF (reference sequence). This CDR3 is built from 18 residues. With 4 bases removed from V and 2 bases from J, the gap between germline ends came to 22 bases. The input for sequencing was CD4+ T cells sorted from blood, taken at week 0. The chain recombines TRBV15 with TRBJ2-3; the D call may be TRBD1 or TRBD2 (5 bases each). The source of this sequence is a human donor with alopecia areata. The CDR3 DNA is TGTGCCACCAGCACGGGGAGCAGGGTCCCACCTTACACAGATACGCAGTATTTT. It encodes CATSTGSRVPPYTDTQYF.